This T cell receptor (beta chain) was sequenced in a study of blood T cell repertoires in COVID-19 (dated by TCRdb to the early 2020s). Concerning the study at large: Collaborator samples came from the United States, Italy and Spain and covered acute and convalescent phases of COVID-19. The repertoires were made available in a free public database intended to serve as a resource for research on the immune response to SARS-CoV-2. HLA class I and class II types, where available, came from metadata supplied by the sample provider rather than from assay-based typing. Subjects who had been exposed to COVID-19, were actively infected with it, or had recovered from it provided the deeply sampled blood TCRbeta repertoires that made up the dataset. The samples were drawn from the first 160 participants of the ongoing ImmuneRACE study and from 1,254 subjects provided by 6 global collaborators. The material from the prospective study consisted of cDNA or gDNA derived from T cells, B-cell-depleted T cells, or PBMCs. Nearly every sample came with metadata listing a de-identified subject ID, COVID-19 status, age in years and sex.

One collaborating source in Seattle enrolled patients during active infection and followed them longitudinally through the course of disease. Each collaborating institution followed its own protocols to collect whole blood in K2EDTA tubes. Collaborator samples were shipped for TCRbeta analysis as frozen whole blood, isolated PBMCs, or DNA extracted from either sample type. What the work shows at the level of the full study, not this receptor alone: How much clinical and demographic metadata was included differed by source and by participant, and the metadata was provided uncurated.

TCRbeta CDR3 regions were amplified from genomic DNA by means of the immunoSEQ Assay, a bias-controlled multiplex PCR. Turning to the authors' computational methods: The number of nucleated cells in each sample was estimated from the amplification of reference gene primers within the assay. To quantify the absolute abundance of each unique TCRbeta CDR3 rearrangement, sequence reads were collapsed and filtered. For each sample, productive Simpson clonality was calculated by taking the square root of Simpson's diversity index across productive rearrangements. Here the immuneACCESS table is served through TCRdb, limited to in-frame sequences with V and J called. Missing clones are a known gap in these copies; in checked studies unresolved V genes cover under half, and the rest lacks a known reason. V, J and clone size are those of that table, while D and trimming were read from the DNA. The sample table contains fewer than 250,000 clones; only one count was recorded for around 90% of them. Over 0.8% of the sample lies in the top ten.

On this clone: Its target antigen remains unknown. No base quality values were provided; no much bigger clone lies one nucleotide off.

The clonotype originates from a man aged 30 to 45 with COVID-19, enrolled during active disease. Sequencing input: peripheral blood.

The DNA sequence is as follows: TGTGCCAGCAGACAGGGCCAAGCGGAGCCCCTCCACTTT. This sequence encodes CASRQGQAEPLHF. The chain is assembled from TRBV12-3 or TRBV12-4 and TRBJ1-6, and possibly TRBD1, on 6 matching bases. V is cut by 6 bases and J by 13 bases, and the space between the germline ends is 16 bases. The CDR3 starts with the cysteine, ends with the phenylalanine, and has 13 residues. This entry keeps only the CDR3 DNA: 39 bases, framed from base 1.